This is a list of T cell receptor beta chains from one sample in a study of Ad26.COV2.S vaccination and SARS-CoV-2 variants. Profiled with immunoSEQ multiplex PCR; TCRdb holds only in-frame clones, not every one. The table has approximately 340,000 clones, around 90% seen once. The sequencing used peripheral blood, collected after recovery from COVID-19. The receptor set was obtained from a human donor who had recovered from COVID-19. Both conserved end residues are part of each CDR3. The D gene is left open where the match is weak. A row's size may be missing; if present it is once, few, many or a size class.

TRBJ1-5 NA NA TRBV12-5 CASGLGGVHSNQPQHF TGTGCTAGTGGTTTAGGAGGGGTCCACAGCAATCAGCCCCAGCATTTT
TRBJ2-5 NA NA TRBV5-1 CASSLPLVGQETQYF TGCGCCAGCAGCTTACCGTTGGTGGGCCAAGAGACCCAGTACTTC
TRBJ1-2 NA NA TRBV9 CASSVEAGNYGYTF TGTGCCAGCAGCGTAGAAGCAGGGAACTATGGCTACACCTTC
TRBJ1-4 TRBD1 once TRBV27 CASTAPRDRVPATNEKLFF TGTGCCAGCACCGCACCCAGGGACAGGGTACCGGCAACTAATGAAAAACTGTTTTTT
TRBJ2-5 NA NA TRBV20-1 CSANTEETQYF TGCAGTGCTAATACAGAAGAGACCCAGTACTTC
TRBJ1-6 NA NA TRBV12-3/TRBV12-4 CASSLINSPLHF TGTGCCAGCAGCTTAATCAATTCACCCCTCCACTTT
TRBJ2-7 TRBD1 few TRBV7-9 CASSPTGGPYEQYF TGTGCCAGCAGCCCGACAGGGGGTCCCTACGAGCAGTACTTC
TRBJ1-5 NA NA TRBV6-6 CASSLPASNQPQHF TGTGCCAGCAGTTTACCAGCTAGCAATCAGCCCCAGCATTTT
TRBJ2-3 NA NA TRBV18 CASSPRVGANLRDTQYF TGTGCCAGCTCACCAAGGGTGGGAGCGAACCTCAGGGATACGCAGTATTTT
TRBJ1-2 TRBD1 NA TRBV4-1 CASSQDSWTGNDGYTF TGCGCCAGCAGCCAAGACTCATGGACAGGGAATGATGGCTACACCTTC
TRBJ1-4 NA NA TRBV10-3 CAISESTLGEKLFF TGTGCCATCAGTGAGTCGACACTAGGGGAAAAACTGTTTTTT
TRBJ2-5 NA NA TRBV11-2 CASSSQQENQETQYF TGTGCCAGCAGCTCCCAACAGGAGAACCAAGAGACCCAGTACTTC
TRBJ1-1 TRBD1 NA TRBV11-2 CASSLKGATEAFF TGTGCCAGCAGCTTAAAGGGGGCAACTGAAGCTTTCTTT
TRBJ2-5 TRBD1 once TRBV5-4 CASSRTGPAETQYF TGTGCCAGCAGCCGGACAGGCCCTGCAGAGACCCAGTACTTC
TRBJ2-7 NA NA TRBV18 CASSVGDTSISYEQYF TGTGCCAGCTCGGTAGGAGACACTTCTATCTCCTACGAGCAGTACTTC
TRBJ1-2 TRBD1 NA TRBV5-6 CASRRTGVDGYTF TGTGCCAGCAGGAGAACAGGGGTCGATGGCTACACCTTC
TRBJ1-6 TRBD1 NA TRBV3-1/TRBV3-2 CASGPGTANSPLHF TGTGCCAGCGGGCCCGGGACAGCTAATTCACCCCTCCACTTT
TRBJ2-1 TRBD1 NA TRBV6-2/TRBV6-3 CASSRTGEPGHEQFF TGTGCCAGCAGCCGGACAGGGGAACCAGGTCATGAGCAGTTCTTC
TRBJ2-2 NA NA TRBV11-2 CASSSRGAGDTGELFF TGTGCCAGCAGCTCTCGGGGGGCCGGGGACACCGGGGAGCTGTTTTTT
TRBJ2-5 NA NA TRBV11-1 CASSLLIQETQYF TGTGCCAGCAGCTTACTGATACAAGAGACCCAGTACTTC
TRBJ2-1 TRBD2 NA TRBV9 CASSLGLAGGPSYNEQFF TGTGCCAGCAGCTTGGGACTAGCGGGGGGCCCGTCCTACAATGAGCAGTTCTTC
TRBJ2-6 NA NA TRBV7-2 CASSLKGPGASGANVLTF TGTGCCAGCAGCCTAAAGGGTCCTGGTGCCTCTGGGGCCAACGTCCTGACTTTC
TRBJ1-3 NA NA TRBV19 CASSIIPSSGNTIYF TGTGCCAGTAGTATAATACCGAGCTCTGGAAACACCATATATTTT
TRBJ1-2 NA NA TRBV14 CASSQDREQDLGYTF TGTGCCAGCAGCCAAGACCGGGAGCAGGATCTTGGCTACACCTTC
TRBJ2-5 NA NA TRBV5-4 CASRTSRGGARETQYF TGTGCCAGCCGGACTTCTAGAGGGGGGGCCAGAGAGACCCAGTACTTC
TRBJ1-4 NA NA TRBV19 CASSIGGSTNEKLFF TGTGCCAGTAGTATAGGGGGCTCGACTAATGAAAAACTGTTTTTT
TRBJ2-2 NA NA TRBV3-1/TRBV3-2 CASSHLGELFF TGTGCCAGCAGCCATCTCGGGGAGCTGTTTTTT
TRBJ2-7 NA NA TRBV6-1 CASSEGVKRGGAYEQYF TGTGCCAGCAGTGAAGGAGTTAAGAGGGGGGGGGCCTACGAGCAGTACTTC
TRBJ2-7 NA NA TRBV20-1 CSAREDYEQYF TGCAGTGCTAGGGAGGACTACGAGCAGTACTTC
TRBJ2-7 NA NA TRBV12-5 CASGLVTSHEQYF TGTGCTAGTGGTTTGGTAACTAGCCACGAGCAGTACTTC
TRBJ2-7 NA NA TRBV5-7 CASSPSYIIEQYF TGTGCCAGCAGCCCGTCATACATCATTGAGCAGTACTTC
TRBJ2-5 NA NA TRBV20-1 CSAQAQETQYF TGCAGTGCCCAGGCCCAAGAGACCCAGTACTTC
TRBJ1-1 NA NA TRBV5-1 CASSIIQGLNTEAFF TGCGCCAGCAGCATAATACAGGGCCTGAACACTGAAGCTTTCTTT
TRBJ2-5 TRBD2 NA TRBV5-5 CASSFLRGGPETQYF TGTGCCAGCAGCTTCTTGCGGGGGGGCCCAGAGACCCAGTACTTC
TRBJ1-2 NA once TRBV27 CASSLKGYYGYTF TGTGCCAGCAGTTTGAAGGGTTACTATGGCTACACCTTC
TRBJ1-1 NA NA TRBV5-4 CASSPPGTKAFF TGTGCCAGCAGTCCTCCGGGGACGAAAGCTTTCTTT
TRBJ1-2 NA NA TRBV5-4 CASSPTLGGVYGYTF TGTGCCAGCAGCCCTACCCTGGGAGGGGTATATGGCTACACCTTC
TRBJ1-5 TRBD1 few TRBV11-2 CASSRDRGPQPQHF TGTGCCAGCAGTCGGGACAGGGGACCTCAGCCCCAGCATTTT
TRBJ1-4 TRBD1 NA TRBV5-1 CASSLVQGEYEKLFF TGCGCCAGCAGCCTCGTACAGGGGGAATATGAAAAACTGTTTTTT
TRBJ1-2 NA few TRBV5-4 CASSPSRQNYGYTF TGTGCCAGCAGCCCCTCCCGACAGAACTATGGCTACACCTTC
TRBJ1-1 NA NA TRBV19 CASSPYMNTEAFF TGTGCCAGTTCTCCATACATGAACACTGAAGCTTTCTTT
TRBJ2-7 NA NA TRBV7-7 CASSPHSDPSYEQYF TGTGCCAGCAGCCCCCACAGTGACCCCTCCTACGAGCAGTACTTC
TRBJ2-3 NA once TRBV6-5 CASSFAGRDTQYF TGTGCCAGCAGTTTTGCAGGGAGAGATACGCAGTATTTT
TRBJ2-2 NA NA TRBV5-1 CASSVDTSTGELFF TGCGCCAGCAGCGTGGACACTTCCACCGGGGAGCTGTTTTTT
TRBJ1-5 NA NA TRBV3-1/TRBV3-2 CASSQDLAGVGQPQHF TGTGCCAGCAGCCAAGATCTTGCCGGGGTTGGTCAGCCCCAGCATTTT
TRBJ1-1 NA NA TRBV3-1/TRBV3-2 CASSRGGNTEAFF TGTGCCAGCAGCCGCGGGGGTAACACTGAAGCTTTCTTT
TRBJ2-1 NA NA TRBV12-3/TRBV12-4 CASSAVNEQFF TGTGCCAGCAGTGCGGTTAATGAGCAGTTCTTC
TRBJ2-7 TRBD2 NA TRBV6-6 CASRERTSGTYEQYF TGTGCCAGCAGAGAACGGACTAGCGGGACCTACGAGCAGTACTTC
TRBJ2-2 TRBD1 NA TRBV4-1 CASSKGQGATGELFF TGCGCCAGCAGCAAGGGACAGGGGGCGACCGGGGAGCTGTTTTTT
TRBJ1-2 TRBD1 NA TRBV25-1 CASSETRGPLIGYTF TGTGCCAGCAGTGAAACAAGGGGGCCGCTCATCGGCTACACCTTC
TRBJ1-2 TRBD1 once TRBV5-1 CASSLSPGQGDYGYTF TGCGCCAGCAGCTTAAGCCCGGGACAGGGGGACTATGGCTACACCTTC